This T cell receptor (beta chain) was sequenced in a study of T cell responses to AZD1222 COVID-19 vaccine. Study findings and constraints: Unmutated variant regions are reportedly the target of nearly half of TCRs that are spike-specific. Repertoires were obtained solely post-peak T cell response. Donors in the cohort were predominantly white British and more often female, and clonal diversity was possibly underestimated. Only five to seven AZD1222 recipients were seropositive at baseline.

Profiling relied on immunoSEQ multiplex PCR, and the TCRdb table lists in-frame clones only, not all of them. The sample includes about 100,000 clones, approximately 87% of them seen just once. A note on this clone: As yet, its antigen is unknown.

The length of the CDR3 is 13 residues. Trimming removed 3 bases from V and 4 bases from J, with 12 bases in between. Looked up from germline, CDR1 is SQVTM and CDR2 is ANQGSEA. This receptor was taken from an adult in good health. The chain joins TRBV29-1 to TRBJ1-2; unclear D gene. The material was peripheral blood, obtained on day 0 of MenACWY control vaccination. The CDR3 reads CSVEVGVGYGYTF. CDR3 coding DNA: TGCAGCGTTGAGGTCGGGGTCGGCTATGGCTACACCTTC.